Presented here are 27 T cell receptor beta chains from one specimen sequenced in a study of PD-1 blockade in mismatch repair-deficient tumors. Libraries were prepared by immunoSEQ multiplex PCR; TCRdb keeps only in-frame clonotypes and omits some of them. The sample yields some 84,000 clones, roughly 80% seen once. This material consisted of peripheral blood, taken 12 weeks after starting pembrolizumab. These receptor sequences come from an adult with mismatch repair-deficient cancer.

The genes are TRBV9 and TRBJ2-7; the D gene could be TRBD1 or TRBD2 (6 bases each). This CDR3 is built from 15 residues. The V gene lost 4 bases and the J gene lost 0 bases, with 14 bases spanning the gap. Germline-derived CDR1 and CDR2 are SGDLS and YYNGEE. The CDR3 loop is CASSPRGASSYEQYF. The DNA of the CDR3 is TGTGCCAGCAGCCCTAGGGGGGCCAGCTCCTACGAGCAGTACTTC.

V and J are TRBV6-1 and TRBJ1-3; D unresolved. Germline CDR1 is MNHNS and CDR2 is SASEGT. The CDR3 contains 14 residues. V dropped 5 bases and J dropped 0 bases, with 8 bases sitting between them. Here the CDR3 reads CASSFGHSGNTIYF. Written as DNA, the CDR3 is TGTGCCAGCAGTTTTGGCCACTCTGGAAACACCATATATTTT.

The chain combines TRBV12-5 with TRBJ2-2; 10 nucleotides align to TRBD1. The V gene end was trimmed by 6 bases and the J gene end by 5 bases; junction bases not matched to a gene: 9. This CDR3 region has 16 residues. Germline loops: CDR1 LGHNT, CDR2 FRNRAP. CDR3 residues: CASGTGTGASTGELFF. For the CDR3, the DNA is TGTGCTAGTGGAACCGGGACAGGGGCCAGTACCGGGGAGCTGTTTTTT.

The V and J genes are TRBV19 and TRBJ2-7, with D possibly called TRBD1 or TRBD2 (6 bases each). CDR1 and CDR2 (germline): LNHDA, SQIVND (reference sequence). This CDR3 is built from 16 residues. V lost 4 bases, J lost 0 bases, and 16 bases lay in between. The CDR3: CASSNVGGQYSYEQYF. The CDR3 DNA follows: TGTGCCAGTAGTAATGTCGGGGGACAATACTCCTACGAGCAGTACTTC.

V and J are TRBV4-1 and TRBJ1-5, with D hard to call. V dropped 0 bases and J dropped 0 bases, with 6 bases sitting between them. The CDR3 totals 15 residues. Germline loops: CDR1 MGHRA, CDR2 YSYEKL. CDR3 sequence reads: CASSQDRGSNQPQHF. CDR3 DNA: TGCGCCAGCAGCCAAGATCGCGGTAGCAATCAGCCCCAGCATTTT.

The chain combines TRBV7-8 with TRBJ2-3; D might be TRBD2 (5 bases). The CDR3 is 15 residues long. V was pared by 5 bases and J by 0 bases, with 12 bases between. Germline V gene lookup returns CDR1 SGHVS and CDR2 FQNEAQ. CDR3 residues: CASSPGVGSTDTQYF. The DNA for the CDR3 is TGTGCCAGCAGCCCCGGGGTGGGGAGCACAGATACGCAGTATTTT. Full variable domain (rest looked up from reference TRBV7-8 and TRBJ2-3): GAGVSQSPRYKVAKRGQDVALRCDPISGHVSLFWYQQALGQGPEFLTYFQNEAQLDKSGLPSDRFFAERPEGSVSTLKIQRTQQEDSAVYLCASSPGVGSTDTQYFGPGTRLTVL.

This clone was seen once. The V and J genes are TRBV5-4 and TRBJ2-1, with 14 positions matching TRBD2. The V gene end was trimmed by 2 bases and the J gene end by 12 bases; junction bases not matched to a gene: 13. Per germline, CDR1 SGHNT and CDR2 YYREEE (reference sequence). The CDR3 extends over 17 amino acids. DNA of the CDR3: TGTGCCAGCAGCTTCGGGGGGTCGGGACTAGCGGGAGATCTGCAGTTCTTC. This codes for CASSFGGSGLAGDLQFF.

The genes are TRBV19 and TRBJ2-7; 8 bases align to TRBD2. Germline V gives CDR1 LNHDA, CDR2 SQIVND (reference sequence). J gave up 0 bases and V 8 bases, and 6 bases lay outside the gene matches. This CDR3 region has 14 residues. CDR3 protein: CASSLSGSSYEQYF. CDR3 sequence (DNA): TGTGCCAGTTCGTTGAGCGGGAGCTCCTACGAGCAGTACTTC.

The CDR3 coding sequence is TGTGCCAGCAGCTTGGGGGGGTTCTGGGGCTACACCTTC. Encoded protein: CASSLGGFWGYTF. The chain combines TRBV7-6 with TRBJ1-2; weak D call: TRBD1 (5 bases). Germline-derived CDR1 and CDR2 are SGHVS and FNYEAQ. CDR3 size: 13 residues. Trimming took 3 bases from V and 8 from J, leaving 13 bases between them. Looking up the rest from reference TRBV7-6 and TRBJ1-2 gives the full variable domain: GAGVSQSPRYKVTKRGQDVALRCDPISGHVSLYWYRQALGQGPEFLTYFNYEAQQDKSGLPNDRFSAERPEGSISTLTIQRTEQRDSAMYRCASSLGGFWGYTFGSGTRLTVV.

This clone was counted once. The rearrangement uses TRBV5-1 and TRBJ2-3; 11 bases are shared with TRBD2. The junction had 6 bases not matched to a gene; V was cut back by 3 bases and J by 0 bases. This CDR3 comprises 17 residues. CDR1 is SGHRS, CDR2 YFSETQ, per germline. This CDR3 reads CASSSGIAGGSTDTQYF. CDR3 nucleotide sequence: TGCGCCAGCAGCTCCGGGATAGCGGGAGGGAGCACAGATACGCAGTATTTT.

This clone was counted a few times. The genes are TRBV27 and TRBJ2-5, with TRBD1 matching over 12 bases. Trimming took 5 bases from V and 4 from J; bases not matched to a gene: 5. This CDR3 comprises 15 residues. Germline V gene sequence: CDR1 MNHEY, CDR2 SMNVEV (reference sequence). The CDR3 region has the DNA TGTGCCAGCAGTCCCGGGACAGGGGGCGCAGAGACCCAGTACTTC. Amino acids: CASSPGTGGAETQYF.

This clone has just one count. The genes are TRBV20-1 and TRBJ1-2; 8 bases align to TRBD1. There are 11 residues in the CDR3. Trimming removed 6 bases from V and 8 bases from J; junction bases left unmatched: 5. The germline CDR1 and CDR2 sequences are DFQATT and SNEGSKA (reference sequence). The CDR3 loop reads CSALDREGYTF. CDR3 sequence (DNA): TGCAGTGCCCTGGACAGGGAGGGCTACACCTTC.

The chain employs TRBV27 and TRBJ2-3; D may be TRBD1 (5 bases). The V end was cut by 3 bases, the J end by 5 bases, with 15 bases between. The CDR3 loop spans 15 amino acids. The germline gives CDR1 MNHEY, CDR2 SMNVEV (reference sequence). CDR3 DNA: TGTGCCAGCAGTTTGACCAAAAGGGGTCAAGATACGCAGTATTTT. Protein product: CASSLTKRGQDTQYF.

The DNA for the CDR3 is TGTGCCAGCAGTTCCATAGCGGAAAGAGGGGAGACCCAGTACTTC. Amino acids: CASSSIAERGETQYF. J is TRBJ2-5 and V is TRBV6-5; D might be TRBD2 (6 bases). The CDR3 loop spans 15 amino acids. V was cut by 4 bases and J by 5 bases, with 17 bases left in between. Per the germline V gene, CDR1 is MNHEY and CDR2 is SVGAGI.

The chain joins TRBV2 to TRBJ2-5; 8 bases are a match to TRBD2. The trim removed 11 bases at V and 5 bases at J, leaving 7 bases unmatched. CDR1 and CDR2 from the germline V gene are SNHLY and FYNNEI. The CDR3 contains 12 residues. In DNA form, the CDR3 reads TGTGCCTCCCGGACTAGCTTGGAGACCCAGTACTTC. Amino acids: CASRTSLETQYF.

The chain joins TRBV27 to TRBJ1-1; D perhaps matches TRBD1 (6 bases). V lost 5 bases and J lost 2, with 15 bases in between. The CDR3 is 15 residues long. Germline CDR1 MNHEY, CDR2 SMNVEV (reference sequence). This CDR3 reads CASSIQGFSNTEAFF. The CDR3 nucleotides are TGTGCCAGCAGTATACAGGGATTTTCAAACACTGAAGCTTTCTTT.

V is TRBV5-6 and J is TRBJ1-5; unclear D gene. From germline, CDR1 is SGHDT and CDR2 YYEEEE. This CDR3 contains 13 residues. V dropped 0 bases and J dropped 6 bases, with 7 bases sitting between them. For the CDR3, the DNA is TGTGCCAGCAGCTTGGTGGGGTTTCAGCCCCAGCATTTT. Its translation is CASSLVGFQPQHF. Complete variable domain (other parts from reference TRBV5-6 and TRBJ1-5): DAGVTQSPTHLIKTRGQQVTLRCSPKSGHDTVSWYQQALGQGPQFIFQYYEEEERQRGNFPDRFSGHQFPNYSSELNVNALLLGDSALYLCASSLVGFQPQHFGDGTRLSIL.

This chain joins TRBV10-1 and TRBJ2-6; 11 positions match TRBD1. The CDR3 sequence is 17 residues long. V lost 4 bases and J lost 0; bases outside the gene matches: 2. Germline loops: CDR1 WNHNN, CDR2 SYGVQD (reference sequence). The CDR3 DNA reads TGCGCCAGCAGTGGTGGGACAGGGGGCTCTGGGGCCAACGTCCTGACTTTC. Residues: CASSGGTGGSGANVLTF.

The chain uses TRBV5-1 and TRBJ2-7; TRBD1 matches at 9 bases. J lost 3 bases, V lost 7 bases, and 8 bases had no gene match. This CDR3 region has 14 residues. Germline CDR1 is SGHRS and CDR2 is YFSETQ. The CDR3 nucleotides read TGCGCCAGCGGCCGGGACAGGGCGGACTACGAGCAGTACTTC. This translates into CASGRDRADYEQYF.

The chain couples TRBV6-5 to TRBJ2-1; D perhaps matches TRBD1 (7 bases). Germline V gene sequence: CDR1 MNHEY, CDR2 SVGAGI. The CDR3 has 15 residues. V gave up 2 bases and J gave up 6 bases, with 14 bases separating them. The CDR3 loop is CASSYGGGPLNEQFF. In nucleotides, the CDR3 is TGTGCCAGCAGTTACGGAGGGGGCCCACTCAATGAGCAGTTCTTC.

V usage is TRBV27 and J usage is TRBJ2-2, with D unresolved. Germline V gives CDR1 MNHEY, CDR2 SMNVEV (reference sequence). The CDR3 loop spans 12 amino acids. V lost 5 bases and J lost 6, with 7 bases in between. This CDR3 is CASSGLAGELFF. CDR3 nucleotides: TGTGCCAGCAGTGGCCTAGCCGGGGAGCTGTTTTTT.

This sequence joins TRBV10-3 and TRBJ2-1; possibly TRBD1 for D (6 bases). Germline V gene sequence: CDR1 ENHRY, CDR2 SYGVKD. CDR3 length equals 13 residues. V was pared by 5 bases and J by 5 bases, with 10 bases between. CDR3 nucleotides: TGTGCCATCAGTAGGACAGACGACAATGAGCAGTTCTTC. Its translation is CAISRTDDNEQFF.

V gene TRBV12-5 combines with J gene TRBJ2-2, with 8 positions matching TRBD1. The CDR3 extends over 21 amino acids. V shed 0 bases and J 5 bases; nucleotides not matched to a gene: 20. Germline loops: CDR1 LGHNT, CDR2 FRNRAP. The DNA of the CDR3 is TGTGCTAGTGGTTTGGTATGGGGTGTGGCAGGGGGCCCCGAGGGGACCGGGGAGCTGTTTTTT. Its protein is CASGLVWGVAGGPEGTGELFF.

V and J are TRBV7-2 and TRBJ2-7, with D unresolved. The CDR3 consists of 13 residues. V was clipped by 0 bases and J by 2 bases, with 5 bases between them. Germline CDR1 SGHTA, CDR2 FQGNSA. The CDR3 DNA reads TGTGCCAGCAGCTTAGCGGGTGCCTACGAGCAGTACTTC. Amino acids: CASSLAGAYEQYF.

The chain couples TRBV27 to TRBJ2-1, with D perhaps TRBD2 (6 bases). Germline V lookup: CDR1 MNHEY, CDR2 SMNVEV (reference sequence). This CDR3 comprises 12 residues. V shed 8 bases and J shed 8 bases, with 13 bases lying between them. In nucleotides, the CDR3 is TGTGCCAGCGGGAAGCGGGTCGATGAGCAGTTCTTC. It encodes CASGKRVDEQFF.

The chain couples TRBV5-4 to TRBJ1-1; D unresolved. Germline CDR1 is SGHNT and CDR2 is YYREEE (reference sequence). The CDR3 is made up of 13 amino acids. Trimming took 4 bases from V and 3 from J, leaving 10 bases between them. CDR3 loop: CASSAAAHTEAFF. CDR3 DNA: TGTGCCAGCAGCGCGGCGGCACACACTGAAGCTTTCTTT. Looking up the rest from reference TRBV5-4 and TRBJ1-1 gives the full variable domain: ETGVTQSPTHLIKTRGQQVTLRCSSQSGHNTVSWYQQALGQGPQFIFQYYREEENGRGNFPPRFSGLQFPNYSSELNVNALELDDSALYLCASSAAAHTEAFFGQGTRLTVV.

In nucleotides, the CDR3 is TGTGCCAGCAGTTTAGCTTTGGGACCCACCTACGAGCAGTACTTC. The encoded protein is CASSLALGPTYEQYF. V usage is TRBV27 and J usage is TRBJ2-7; either TRBD1 or TRBD2 may fit D (5 bases each). This CDR3 spans 15 amino acids. CDR1 is MNHEY and CDR2 is SMNVEV in the germline V gene (reference sequence). Trimming cost V 2 bases and J 2 bases, with 13 bases left between them.